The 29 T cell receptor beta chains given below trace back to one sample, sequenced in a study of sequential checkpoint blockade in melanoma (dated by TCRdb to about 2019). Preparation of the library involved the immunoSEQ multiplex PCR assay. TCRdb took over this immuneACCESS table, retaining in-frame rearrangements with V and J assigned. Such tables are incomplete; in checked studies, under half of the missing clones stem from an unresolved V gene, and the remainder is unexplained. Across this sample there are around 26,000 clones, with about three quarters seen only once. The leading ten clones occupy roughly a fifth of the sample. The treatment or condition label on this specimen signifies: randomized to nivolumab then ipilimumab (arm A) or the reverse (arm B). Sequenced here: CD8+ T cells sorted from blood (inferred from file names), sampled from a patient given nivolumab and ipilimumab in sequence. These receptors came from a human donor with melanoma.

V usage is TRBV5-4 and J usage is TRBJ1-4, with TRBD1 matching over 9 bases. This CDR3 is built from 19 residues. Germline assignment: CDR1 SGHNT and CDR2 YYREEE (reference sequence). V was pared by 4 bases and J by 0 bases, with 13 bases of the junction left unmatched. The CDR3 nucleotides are TGTGCCAGCAGCCACCAGGGACAGGGTCGGCCCACAACTAATGAAAAACTGTTTTTT. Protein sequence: CASSHQGQGRPTTNEKLFF.

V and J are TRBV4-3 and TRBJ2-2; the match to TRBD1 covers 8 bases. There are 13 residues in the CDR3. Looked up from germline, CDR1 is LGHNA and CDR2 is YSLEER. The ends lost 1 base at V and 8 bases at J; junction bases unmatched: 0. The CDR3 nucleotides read TGCGCCAGCAGCCAAGGGACAGGGGGGGAGCTGTTTTTT. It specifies CASSQGTGGELFF.

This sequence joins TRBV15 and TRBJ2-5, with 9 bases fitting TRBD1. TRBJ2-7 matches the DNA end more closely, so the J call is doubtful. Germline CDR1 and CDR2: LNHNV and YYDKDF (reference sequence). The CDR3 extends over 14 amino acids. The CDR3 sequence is CATSYGTGSYEQYF. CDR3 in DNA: TGTGCCACCAGCTATGGGACAGGGTCCTACGAGCAGTACTTC.

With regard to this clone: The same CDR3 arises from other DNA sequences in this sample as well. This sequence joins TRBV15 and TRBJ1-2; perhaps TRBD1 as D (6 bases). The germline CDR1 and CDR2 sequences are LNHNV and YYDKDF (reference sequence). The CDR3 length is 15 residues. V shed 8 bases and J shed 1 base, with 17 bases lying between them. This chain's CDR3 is CATSPITDSNYGYTF. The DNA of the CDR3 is TGTGCCACCTCTCCCATCACGGACAGTAACTATGGCTACACCTTC.

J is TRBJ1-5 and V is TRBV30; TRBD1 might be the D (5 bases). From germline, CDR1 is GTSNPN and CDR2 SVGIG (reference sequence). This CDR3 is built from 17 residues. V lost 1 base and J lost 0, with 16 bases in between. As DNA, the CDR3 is TGTGCCTGGAGTGCCGGGGGGGACCCCTATAGCAATCAGCCCCAGCATTTT. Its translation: CAWSAGGDPYSNQPQHF. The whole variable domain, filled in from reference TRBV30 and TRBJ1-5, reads SQTIHQWPATLVQPVGSPLSLECTVEGTSNPNLYWYRQAAGRGLQLLFYSVGIGQISSEVPQNLSASRPQDRQFILSSKKLLLSDSGFYLCAWSAGGDPYSNQPQHFGDGTRLSIL.

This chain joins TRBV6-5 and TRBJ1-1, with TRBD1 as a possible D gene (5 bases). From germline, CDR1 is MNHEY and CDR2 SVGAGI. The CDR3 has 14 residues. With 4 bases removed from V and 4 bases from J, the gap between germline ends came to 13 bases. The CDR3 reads CASSLIGQGTEAFF. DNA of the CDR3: TGTGCCAGCAGTTTAATCGGACAAGGCACTGAAGCTTTCTTT.

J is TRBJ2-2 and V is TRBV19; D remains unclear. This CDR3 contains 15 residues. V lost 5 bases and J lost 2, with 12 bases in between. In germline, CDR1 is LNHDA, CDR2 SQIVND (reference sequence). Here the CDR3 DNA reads TGTGCCAGTAGTCCCGGGTCCTTAAACACCGGGGAGCTGTTTTTT. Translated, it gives CASSPGSLNTGELFF.

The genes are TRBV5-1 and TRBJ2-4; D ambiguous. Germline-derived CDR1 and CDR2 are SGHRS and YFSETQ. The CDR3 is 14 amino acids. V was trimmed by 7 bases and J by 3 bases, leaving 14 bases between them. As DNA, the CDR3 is TGCGCCAGCTCGGCAGAGGTGGGCAAAAACATTCAGTACTTC. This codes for CASSAEVGKNIQYF.

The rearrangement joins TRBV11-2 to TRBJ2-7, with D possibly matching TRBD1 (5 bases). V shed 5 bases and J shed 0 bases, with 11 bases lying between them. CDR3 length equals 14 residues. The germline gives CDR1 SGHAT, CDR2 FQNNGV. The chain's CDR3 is CASSPHRSSYEQYF. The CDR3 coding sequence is TGTGCCAGCAGCCCCCACAGGAGCTCCTACGAGCAGTACTTC.

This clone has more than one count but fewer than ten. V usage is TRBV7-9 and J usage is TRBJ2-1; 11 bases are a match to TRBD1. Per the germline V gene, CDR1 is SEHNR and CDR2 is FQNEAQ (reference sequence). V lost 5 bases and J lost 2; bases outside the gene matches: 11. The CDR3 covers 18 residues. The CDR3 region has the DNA TGTGCCAGCAGCGTCGGACAGGGGGCTGTCGGCCCCTACAATGAGCAGTTCTTC. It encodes CASSVGQGAVGPYNEQFF.

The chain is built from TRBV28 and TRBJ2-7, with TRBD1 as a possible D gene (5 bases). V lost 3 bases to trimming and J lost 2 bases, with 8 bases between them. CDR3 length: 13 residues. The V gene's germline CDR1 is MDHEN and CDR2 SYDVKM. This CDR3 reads CASSLAGPYEQYF. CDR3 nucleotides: TGTGCCAGCAGTTTGGCAGGGCCCTACGAGCAGTACTTC.

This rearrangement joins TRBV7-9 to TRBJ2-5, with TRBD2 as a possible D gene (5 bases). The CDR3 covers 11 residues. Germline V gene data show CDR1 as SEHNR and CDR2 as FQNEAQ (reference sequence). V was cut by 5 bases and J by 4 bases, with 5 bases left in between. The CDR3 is CASSSGETQYF. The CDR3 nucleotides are TGTGCCAGCAGCAGCGGAGAGACCCAGTACTTC.

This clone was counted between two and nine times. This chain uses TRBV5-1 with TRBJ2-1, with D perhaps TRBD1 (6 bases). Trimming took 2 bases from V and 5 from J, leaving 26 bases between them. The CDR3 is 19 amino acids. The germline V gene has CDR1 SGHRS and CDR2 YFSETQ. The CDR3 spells CASSFFRRGYLMPNNEQFF. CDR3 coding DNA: TGCGCCAGCAGCTTTTTTCGCAGGGGATATCTGATGCCCAACAATGAGCAGTTCTTC. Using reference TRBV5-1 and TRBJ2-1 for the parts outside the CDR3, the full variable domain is KAGVTQTPRYLIKTRGQQVTLSCSPISGHRSVSWYQQTPGQGLQFLFEYFSETQRNKGNFPGRFSGRQFSNSRSEMNVSTLELGDSALYLCASSFFRRGYLMPNNEQFFGPGTRLTVL.

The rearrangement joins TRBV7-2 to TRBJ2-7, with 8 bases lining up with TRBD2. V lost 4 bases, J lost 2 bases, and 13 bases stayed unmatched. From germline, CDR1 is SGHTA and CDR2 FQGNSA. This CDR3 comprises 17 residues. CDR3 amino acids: CASSSSGGMMMAYEQYF. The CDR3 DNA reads TGTGCCAGCAGCTCCTCGGGAGGGATGATGATGGCCTACGAGCAGTACTTC.

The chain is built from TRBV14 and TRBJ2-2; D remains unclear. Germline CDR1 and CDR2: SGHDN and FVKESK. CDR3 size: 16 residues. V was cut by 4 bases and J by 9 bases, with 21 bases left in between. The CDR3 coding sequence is TGTGCCAGCAGCCCGAGGCCAGCAAATAGGTTCCGGGAGCTGTTTTTT. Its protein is CASSPRPANRFRELFF.

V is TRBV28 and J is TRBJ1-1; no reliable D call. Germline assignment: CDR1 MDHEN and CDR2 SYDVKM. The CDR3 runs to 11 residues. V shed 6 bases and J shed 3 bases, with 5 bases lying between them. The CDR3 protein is CASRDYTEAFF. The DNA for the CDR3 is TGTGCCAGCAGGGACTACACTGAAGCTTTCTTT.

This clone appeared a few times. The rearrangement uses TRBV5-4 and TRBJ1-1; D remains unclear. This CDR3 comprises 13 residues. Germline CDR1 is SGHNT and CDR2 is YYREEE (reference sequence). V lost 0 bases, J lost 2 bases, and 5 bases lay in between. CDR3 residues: CASSLDRNTEAFF. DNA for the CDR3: TGTGCCAGCAGCTTGGACAGAAACACTGAAGCTTTCTTT.

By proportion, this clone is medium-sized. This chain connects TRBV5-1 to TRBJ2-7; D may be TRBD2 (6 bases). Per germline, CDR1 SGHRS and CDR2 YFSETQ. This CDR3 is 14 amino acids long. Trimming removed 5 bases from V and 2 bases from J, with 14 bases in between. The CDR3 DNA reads TGCGCCAGCAGAAGCGGGTCCTATACCTACGAGCAGTACTTC. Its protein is CASRSGSYTYEQYF.

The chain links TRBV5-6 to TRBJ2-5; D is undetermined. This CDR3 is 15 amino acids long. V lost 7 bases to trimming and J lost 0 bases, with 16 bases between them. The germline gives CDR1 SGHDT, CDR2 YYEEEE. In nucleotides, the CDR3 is TGTGCCAGCCACCCCAGCACCGGGTACCAAGAGACCCAGTACTTC. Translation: CASHPSTGYQETQYF.

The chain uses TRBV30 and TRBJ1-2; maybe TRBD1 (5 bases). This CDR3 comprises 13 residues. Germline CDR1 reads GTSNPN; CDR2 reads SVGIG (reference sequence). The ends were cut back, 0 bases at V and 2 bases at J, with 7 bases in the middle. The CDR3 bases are TGTGCCTGGAGTGTGTCAGGGAACTATGGCTACACCTTC. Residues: CAWSVSGNYGYTF.

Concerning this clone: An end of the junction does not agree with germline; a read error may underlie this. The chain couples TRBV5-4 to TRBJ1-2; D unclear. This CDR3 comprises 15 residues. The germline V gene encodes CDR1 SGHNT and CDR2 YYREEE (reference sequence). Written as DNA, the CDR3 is TGCGCCAGCAGCCCCCTTCGGGAGTACCCCTATGGCTACACCTTC. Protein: CASSPLREYPYGYTF.

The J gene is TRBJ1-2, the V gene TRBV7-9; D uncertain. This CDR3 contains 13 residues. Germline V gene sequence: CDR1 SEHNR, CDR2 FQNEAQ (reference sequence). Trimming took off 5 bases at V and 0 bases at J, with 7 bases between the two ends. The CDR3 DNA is TGTGCCAGCAGCCCGCCTACTAACTATGGCTACACCTTC. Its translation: CASSPPTNYGYTF.

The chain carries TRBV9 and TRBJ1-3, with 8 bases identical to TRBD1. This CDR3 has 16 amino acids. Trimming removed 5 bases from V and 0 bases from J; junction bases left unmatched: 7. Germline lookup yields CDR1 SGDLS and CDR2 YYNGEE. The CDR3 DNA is TGTGCCAGCAGTGGGACAGGTCCCTTCTCTGGAAACACCATATATTTT. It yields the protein CASSGTGPFSGNTIYF. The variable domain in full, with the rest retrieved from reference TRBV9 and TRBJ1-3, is DSGVTQTPKHLITATGQRVTLRCSPRSGDLSVYWYQQSLDQGLQFLIQYYNGEERAKGNILERFSAQQFPDLHSELNLSSLELGDSALYFCASSGTGPFSGNTIYFGEGSWLTVV.

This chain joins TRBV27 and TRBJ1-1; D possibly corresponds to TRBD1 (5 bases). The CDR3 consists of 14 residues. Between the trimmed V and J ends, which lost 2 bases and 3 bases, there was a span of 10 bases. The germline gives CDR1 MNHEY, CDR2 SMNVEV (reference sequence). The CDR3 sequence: CASSLQGSHTEAFF. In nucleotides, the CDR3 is TGTGCCAGCAGTTTACAGGGTTCTCACACTGAAGCTTTCTTT.

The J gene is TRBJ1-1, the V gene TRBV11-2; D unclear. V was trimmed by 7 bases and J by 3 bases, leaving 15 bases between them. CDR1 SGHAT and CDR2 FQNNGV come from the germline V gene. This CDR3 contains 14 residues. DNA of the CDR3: TGTGCCAGCATCCCCGACATCCTGGACACTGAAGCTTTCTTT. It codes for CASIPDILDTEAFF.

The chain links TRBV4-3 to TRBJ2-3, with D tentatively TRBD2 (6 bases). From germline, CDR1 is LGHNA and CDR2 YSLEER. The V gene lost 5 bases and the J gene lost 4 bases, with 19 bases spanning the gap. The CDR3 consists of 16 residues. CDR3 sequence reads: CASSARLDAVSDTQYF. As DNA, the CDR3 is TGCGCCAGCAGCGCCCGACTAGACGCCGTCTCAGATACGCAGTATTTT.

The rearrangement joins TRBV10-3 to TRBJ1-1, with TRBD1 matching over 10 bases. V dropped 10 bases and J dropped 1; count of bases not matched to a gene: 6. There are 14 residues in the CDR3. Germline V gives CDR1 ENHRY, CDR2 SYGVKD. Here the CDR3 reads CATRTGGANTEAFF. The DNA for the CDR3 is TGTGCCACCCGGACAGGGGGGGCGAACACTGAAGCTTTCTTT.

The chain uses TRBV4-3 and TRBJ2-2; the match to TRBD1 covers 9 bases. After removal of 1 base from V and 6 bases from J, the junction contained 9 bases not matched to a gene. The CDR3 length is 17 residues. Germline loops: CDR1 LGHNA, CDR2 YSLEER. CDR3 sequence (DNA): TGCGCCAGCAGCCAAGGTACCGGGACAGGGAAGGCCGGGGAGCTGTTTTTT. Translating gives CASSQGTGTGKAGELFF.

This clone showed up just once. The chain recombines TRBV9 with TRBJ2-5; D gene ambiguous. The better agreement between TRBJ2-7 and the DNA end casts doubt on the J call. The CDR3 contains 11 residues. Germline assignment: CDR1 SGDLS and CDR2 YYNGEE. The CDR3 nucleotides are TGTGCCAGCAGCTCCGGTCGCGAGCAGTACTTC. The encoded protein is CASSSGREQYF.